This T cell receptor beta chain was identified during a study of T-cell reconstitution after alpha-beta-depleted transplantation in children. A remark on this clonotype: Its target is not known.

Unique molecular identifiers were incorporated into the prepared TCRbeta library. TCRdb re-called the PCR reads through MiXCR, storing one row per CDR3 protein. The sample contains just over 950,000 distinct CDR3 sequences, roughly 29% of which appear only once. General study results and limits: T-cell numbers and diversity one year post-transplant derived largely from freshly generated T cells. Recipient T cells and thymic progenitors that survived gave rise to the high TCRbeta diversity observed at day 60 in some patients. The origin of alpha-beta T cells about two months after transplant was reportedly several hundred expanded graft clones.

CDR1 is SGHRS, CDR2 YFSETQ, per germline. This CDR3 is 16 amino acids long. V was trimmed by 3 bases and J by 1 base, leaving 17 bases between them. The V call is TRBV5-1, the J call TRBJ2-7, with TRBD2 as a possible D gene (5 bases). The receptor's source is a boy under two years old who had a stem cell transplant for SCID, so the T cells may come from the graft donor. Sequences were derived from PBMCs, mostly from graft donor cells, sampled 360 days after TCRalphabeta/CD19-depleted stem cell transplant. The CDR3 is CASSSQPDRGSYEQYF. CDR3 nucleotides: TGCGCCAGCAGCTCCCAACCGGACCGGGGTTCCTACGAGCAGTACTTC.